What follows are 20 T cell receptor beta chains derived from one specimen sequenced in a study of blood T cells in healthy people across ages. Sample-barcoded 5' priming and a J-beta primer mix drove a second PCR of about 7 to 11 cycles. MiXCR, applied by TCRdb to the 5' RACE reads, yields one record per CDR3 protein. The sample consists of 650,000 to 900,000 distinct CDR3 sequences, about 59% of them appearing once. The specimen was blood. The source is a young man in good health.

The chain combines TRBV29-1 with TRBJ1-1, with 7 positions matching TRBD1. Germline assignment: CDR1 SQVTM and CDR2 ANQGSEA. The V and J ends lost 6 bases and 10 bases, in that order; junction bases with no gene match: 11. The CDR3 is 12 residues long. The CDR3 protein is CSVVRDSSVAFF. Here the CDR3 DNA reads TGCAGCGTCGTCCGGGACAGCAGTGTAGCTTTCTTT. The full variable domain, in which reference TRBV29-1 and TRBJ1-1 provide the parts outside the CDR3, is SAVISQKPSRDICQRGTSLTIQCQVDSQVTMMFWYRQQPGQSLTLIATANQGSEATYESGFVIDKFPISRPNLTFSTLTVSNMSPEDSSIYLCSVVRDSSVAFFGQGTRLTVV.

About this clonotype: A read error is possible here, since a much larger clone lies one base away. The gene calls are TRBV20-1 and TRBJ2-4, with 16 bases fitting TRBD2. This CDR3 is built from 14 residues. V lost 5 bases to trimming and J lost 13 bases; unmatched junction nucleotides: 8. Germline values: CDR1 DFQATT, CDR2 SNEGSKA (reference sequence). CDR3 protein: CSASGLAGGHEQYF. CDR3 bases: TGCAGTGCTTCGGGACTAGCGGGGGGGCATGAGCAGTACTTC.

Worth noting for this clonotype: One end of the junction fails to match germline, which may point to a read error. The V and J genes are TRBV30 and TRBJ2-6; no clear D gene. The CDR3 extends over 12 amino acids. Germline assignment: CDR1 GTSNPN and CDR2 SVGIG (reference sequence). In DNA form, the CDR3 reads TGTGCCTCCCGCCCTGGGACCAACGTCCTGACTTTC. This gives the protein CASRPGTNVLTF.

This clonotype was seen a handful of times. The V and J genes are TRBV7-3 and TRBJ1-6; 7 positions agree with TRBD1. There are 17 residues in the CDR3. The germline V gene has CDR1 SGHTA and CDR2 FQGTGA. V was clipped by 6 bases and J by 0 bases; unmatched bases: 8. The CDR3 DNA reads as TGTGCCAGCAGACGGGACAGCAAGAGCTCCTATAATTCACCCCTCCACTTT. It translates to CASRRDSKSSYNSPLHF.

This chain links TRBV20-1 with TRBJ2-7; D is unresolved. This CDR3 comprises 12 residues. Germline V gene lookup returns CDR1 DFQATT and CDR2 SNEGSKA (reference sequence). The V gene lost 0 bases and the J gene lost 3 bases, with 6 bases spanning the gap. The CDR3 DNA sequence: TGCAGTGCTAGAGATACCTACTACGAGCAGTACTTC. Protein product: CSARDTYYEQYF.

The genes are TRBV4-3 and TRBJ2-1, with D perhaps matching TRBD2 (5 bases). CDR1 and CDR2 from the germline V gene are LGHNA and YSLEER. V was trimmed by 0 bases and J by 0 bases, leaving 27 bases between them. The CDR3 spans 22 residues. The CDR3 loop is CASSQDLPSGRVGTSSYNEQFF. The CDR3 bases are TGCGCCAGCAGCCAAGATCTCCCGAGCGGTAGGGTCGGAACGAGCTCCTACAATGAGCAGTTCTTC.

V is TRBV20-1 and J is TRBJ2-7; perhaps TRBD2 as D (5 bases). The CDR3 totals 15 residues. Between the trimmed V and J ends, which lost 8 bases and 2 bases, there was a span of 22 bases. Germline lookup yields CDR1 DFQATT and CDR2 SNEGSKA (reference sequence). The CDR3 region has the DNA TGCAGTCCTCTCAAGGTCGGGCTAGCCGCCTACGAGCAGTACTTC. Its translation: CSPLKVGLAAYEQYF.

J is TRBJ2-6 and V is TRBV20-1; no clear D. Trimming cost V 7 bases and J 3 bases, with 10 bases left between them. This CDR3 is built from 13 residues. CDR1 and CDR2 from the germline V gene are DFQATT and SNEGSKA (reference sequence). The CDR3 DNA sequence: TGCAGTGTCGCACGTATTGGGGCCAACGTCCTGACTTTC. Residues: CSVARIGANVLTF.

This sequence joins TRBV6-2 or TRBV6-3 and TRBJ2-4, with D perhaps matching TRBD2 (6 bases). Trimming shortened V by 5 bases and J by 6 bases, and 14 bases separated the two germline ends. CDR1 is MNHEY and CDR2 is SVGEGT in the germline V gene. This CDR3 region has 14 residues. CDR3: CASSAGGEGNIQYF. The DNA for the CDR3 is TGTGCCAGCAGTGCCGGAGGGGAAGGAAACATTCAGTACTTC.

The J gene is TRBJ2-1, the V gene TRBV4-3, with 10 bases fitting TRBD1. Per germline, CDR1 LGHNA and CDR2 YSLEER. The CDR3 has 15 residues. The J segment lost 7 bases and the V segment lost 8 bases, leaving 11 bases of the junction unmatched. CDR3 DNA sequence: TGCGCCAGCCGACAGACCGGGACAGGGGATAATGAGCAGTTCTTC. Translating it yields CASRQTGTGDNEQFF.

The CDR3 region is CAIRGLAGEQFF. In DNA, the CDR3 is TGTGCCATCAGGGGACTAGCGGGGGAGCAGTTCTTC. The gene calls are TRBV10-3 and TRBJ2-1, with 13 bases that match TRBD2. Germline trimming cut 6 bases from V and 10 bases from J; bases unmatched to any gene: 0. The CDR3 runs to 12 residues. Germline V lookup: CDR1 ENHRY, CDR2 SYGVKD.

This clonotype was recorded only once. This chain links TRBV13 with TRBJ2-5; perhaps D is TRBD1 or TRBD2 (6 bases each). The germline V gene encodes CDR1 PRHDT and CDR2 FYEKMQ (reference sequence). Between the trimmed V and J ends, which lost 0 bases and 5 bases, there was a span of 22 bases. The CDR3 has 18 residues. The CDR3: CASSLGYPDAGAGETQYF. The CDR3 coding sequence is TGTGCCAGCAGCTTAGGCTACCCGGACGCAGGGGCGGGGGAGACCCAGTACTTC.

The chain has TRBV27 and TRBJ2-5; D is possibly TRBD1 (6 bases). Deletions cut 5 bases from V and 1 base from J, with 14 bases between. Germline loops: CDR1 MNHEY, CDR2 SMNVEV (reference sequence). The CDR3 totals 15 residues. The CDR3 DNA reads as TGTGCCAGCAGTATATTCGGACAGAGCCAAGAGACCCAGTACTTC. Residues: CASSIFGQSQETQYF.

V and J are TRBV6-5 and TRBJ2-5; D may be TRBD1 or TRBD2 (5 bases each). V lost 6 bases and J lost 2, with 19 bases in between. The CDR3 is 16 residues long. Germline CDR1 MNHEY, CDR2 SVGAGI. CDR3 sequence (DNA): TGTGCCAGCAGCCGGACGACCGGGACGGTTCAAGAGACCCAGTACTTC. Encoded protein: CASSRTTGTVQETQYF.

J is TRBJ2-3 and V is TRBV20-1; D might be TRBD2 (5 bases). CDR3 length: 13 amino acids. The germline gives CDR1 DFQATT, CDR2 SNEGSKA (reference sequence). V lost 1 base, J lost 2 bases, and 7 bases lay in between. The CDR3 DNA reads TGCAGTGCTAGAGTTCTAGCCACAGATACGCAGTATTTT. Translated, it gives CSARVLATDTQYF.

The chain carries TRBV2 and TRBJ2-5; 7 bases match TRBD1. The germline gives CDR1 SNHLY, CDR2 FYNNEI. V was pared by 1 base and J by 5 bases, with 4 bases of the junction left unmatched. The CDR3 is 14 residues long. Here the CDR3 reads CASSEGIQGETQYF. The CDR3 DNA reads TGTGCCAGCAGTGAAGGGATACAGGGGGAGACCCAGTACTTC.

The chain employs TRBV7-2 and TRBJ1-2, with D tentatively TRBD1 (6 bases). The CDR3 has 13 amino acids. Germline CDR1 is SGHTA and CDR2 is FQGNSA. Between the trimmed V and J ends, which lost 3 bases and 5 bases, there was a span of 10 bases. CDR3 sequence reads: CASSFSTGYGYTF. In DNA, the CDR3 is TGTGCCAGCAGCTTCTCGACAGGATATGGCTACACCTTC.

The V and J genes are TRBV7-2 and TRBJ2-7; 9 bases match TRBD1. The tail of the sequence fits TRBJ2-5 better, so the J call may be wrong. The CDR3 sequence is 15 residues long. CDR1 is SGHTA and CDR2 is FQGNSA in the germline V gene. The CDR3 loop is CASSLARDRVETQYF. CDR3 nucleotides: TGTGCCAGCAGCTTAGCGCGGGACAGGGTAGAGACCCAGTACTTC.

This CDR3 reads CASTLAGGVYNEQYF. In nucleotides, the CDR3 is TGTGCCAGCACCCTAGCGGGGGGAGTCTACAATGAGCAGTACTTC. The V call is TRBV12-3 or TRBV12-4, the J call TRBJ2-1; TRBD2 agrees at 11 bases. The J call is uncertain, as TRBJ2-7 better fits the DNA end. The CDR3 consists of 15 residues.

This clonotype was counted only a few times. The rearrangement uses TRBV10-3 and TRBJ1-1; possible D gene TRBD1, 5 bases. The CDR3 has 16 residues. V shed 0 bases and J shed 3 bases, with 14 bases lying between them. Germline CDR1 is ENHRY and CDR2 is SYGVKD. The CDR3 loop reads CAISESAGSADTEAFF. The CDR3 nucleotides are TGTGCCATCAGTGAGTCGGCAGGGTCCGCGGACACTGAAGCTTTCTTT.